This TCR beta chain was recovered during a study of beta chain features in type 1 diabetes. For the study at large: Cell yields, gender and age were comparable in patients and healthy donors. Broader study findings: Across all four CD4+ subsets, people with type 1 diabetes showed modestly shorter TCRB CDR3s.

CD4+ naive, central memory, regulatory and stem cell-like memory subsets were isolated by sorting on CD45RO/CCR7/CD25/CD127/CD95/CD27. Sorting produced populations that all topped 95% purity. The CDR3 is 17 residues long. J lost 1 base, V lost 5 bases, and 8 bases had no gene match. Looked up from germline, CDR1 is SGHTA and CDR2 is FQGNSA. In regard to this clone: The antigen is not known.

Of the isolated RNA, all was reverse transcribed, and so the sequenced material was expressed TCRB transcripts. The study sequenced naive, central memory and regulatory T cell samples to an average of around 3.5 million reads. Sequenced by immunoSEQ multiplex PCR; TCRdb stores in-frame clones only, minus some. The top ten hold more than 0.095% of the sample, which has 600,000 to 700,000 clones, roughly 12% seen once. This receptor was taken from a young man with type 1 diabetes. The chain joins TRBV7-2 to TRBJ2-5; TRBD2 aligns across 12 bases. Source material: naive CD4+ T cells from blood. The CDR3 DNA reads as TGTGCCAGCAGCCCTGGGACTAGCGGGTTAATCCAAGAGACCCAGTACTTC. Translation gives CASSPGTSGLIQETQYF. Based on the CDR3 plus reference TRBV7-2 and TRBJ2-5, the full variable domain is GAGVSQSPSNKVTEKGKDVELRCDPISGHTALYWYRQSLGQGLEFLIYFQGNSAPDKSGLPSDRFSAERTGGSVSTLTIQRTQQEDSAVYLCASSPGTSGLIQETQYFGPGTRLLVL.